Reported below is one T cell receptor (beta chain). Its specificity is not known. The sample comes from a study of OX40 agonist ivuxolimab in advanced cancers. Study-wide context: With ivuxolimab, an agonistic anti-OX40 (CD134) antibody, patients were treated. Partial responses were observed in three patients, of whom one had hepatocellular carcinoma and two had cutaneous melanoma. Study-wide results and limits: Clones of CD4+ and CD8+ blood T cells grew by week 6 at doses of 0.1 to 3.0 mg/kg.

J lost 4 bases, V lost 0 bases, and 10 bases had no gene match. Germline lookup yields CDR1 MGHRA and CDR2 YSYEKL. There are 17 residues in the CDR3. Profiling relied on immunoSEQ multiplex PCR, and the TCRdb table lists in-frame clones only, not all of them. In the table there are approximately 30,000 clones, 80% to 85% of which are singletons. The gene calls are TRBV4-1 and TRBJ1-2; 8 nucleotides match TRBD1. The sequence was collected from an adult with an advanced solid tumor such as melanoma, head and neck, liver or kidney cancer. The sequencing used CD4+ or CD8+ T cells sorted from blood, collected in a trial of the OX40 agonist ivuxolimab. The CDR3: CASSQDYPEGQGYGYTF. The CDR3 DNA reads TGCGCCAGCAGCCAAGATTACCCCGAAGGACAGGGCTATGGCTACACCTTC.